A selection of T cell receptor beta chains follows, all from one sample in a study of blood T cells in healthy people across ages. TCRdb reprocessed the 5' RACE reads with MiXCR, giving one entry per CDR3 protein. The table records more than 1,000,000 distinct CDR3 sequences, roughly a quarter of them present only once. These data are also associated with another study on T cells of mothers and their children.

Sample: blood. The receptors derive from a girl aged 2 to 9 in good health. The CDR3 runs from the conserved cysteine through the conserved F or W. D genes are given only for firm matches. Clone size is not always given. Where it is, it says once, few, many or a class for expanded clones.

CDR3nt,CDR3aa,d_gene,j_gene,abundance,v_gene
TGTGCCAGCAGCCCACCCGACGTATCGAGCGTAAGCGGGAATGAGCAGTTCTTC,CASSPPDVSSVSGNEQFF,NA,TRBJ2-1,few,TRBV4-2
TGTGCCAGCAGCCTAGGGGGCGCCGGCACAGATACGCAGTATTTT,CASSLGGAGTDTQYF,TRBD1,TRBJ2-3,few,TRBV11-3
TGCAGTGCTAGATGGAGGGGCCCCTACGAGCAGTACTTC,CSARWRGPYEQYF,NA,TRBJ2-7,few,TRBV20-1
TGTGCCAGCAGTACGACAAGCGGAGGGAGCTCCCACAATGAGCAGTTCTTC,CASSTTSGGSSHNEQFF,NA,TRBJ2-1,NA,TRBV28
TGCAGGCCAACAGGGCCCTATGGCTACACCTTC,CRPTGPYGYTF,NA,TRBJ1-2,NA,TRBV20-1
TGCAGTGCTAGGTTAGGACTTACTTACTACGAGCAGTACTTC,CSARLGLTYYEQYF,NA,TRBJ2-7,NA,TRBV20-1
TGTGCCACCAGTGATTTCGGCAGGGGGCCTGATACGCAGTATTTT,CATSDFGRGPDTQYF,TRBD1,TRBJ2-3,few,TRBV24-1
TGCAGCGTCGGGACAGTTCAAGAGACCCAGTACTTC,CSVGTVQETQYF,TRBD1,TRBJ2-5,NA,TRBV29-1
TGCAGCGTTGTTCTCAACGAGCAGTACTTC,CSVVLNEQYF,NA,TRBJ2-7,NA,TRBV29-1
TGCGCCAGCAGCCATTTAAGTAAACAATTGAACACTGAAGCTTTCTTT,CASSHLSKQLNTEAFF,NA,TRBJ1-1,few,TRBV4-1
TGTGCCAGCAGTCCACCCTCTGTCTACAATGAGCAGTTCTTC,CASSPPSVYNEQFF,NA,TRBJ2-1,NA,TRBV28
TGTGCCAGCAAGCCTAGCGGCCTAAACTACGAGCAGCACTTC,CASKPSGLNYEQHF,TRBD2,TRBJ2-7,few,TRBV6-6
TGTGCCAGCAGCTTAGGTGGTCCCAGCTCCTACGAGCAGTACTTC,CASSLGGPSSYEQYF,NA,TRBJ2-7,many,TRBV7-2
TGTGCCACCAGTGATCAAACTAGCGGGGAGACCCAGTACTTC,CATSDQTSGETQYF,TRBD2,TRBJ2-5,few,TRBV24-1
TGTGCCAGCAGCCCCCAAGAGGGGGACGATGAAGCTTTCTTT,CASSPQEGDDEAFF,NA,TRBJ1-1,NA,TRBV3-1
TGCAGCGTTCCGGGGACAGGGGGAAAACAGACCCAGTACTTC,CSVPGTGGKQTQYF,TRBD1,TRBJ2-5,few,TRBV29-1
TGTGCCAGCAGTTTTCGGGCGCTAGCGGGGGCCTCCTACGAGCAGTACTTC,CASSFRALAGASYEQYF,TRBD2,TRBJ2-7,NA,TRBV12-3/TRBV12-4
TGTGCCAGCAGTACGGGATCCAATGAGCAGTACTTC,CASSTGSNEQYF,NA,TRBJ2-7,NA,TRBV2
TGTGCCAGCAGCCAAGATGATGTCGGGGAGCTGTTTTTT,CASSQDDVGELFF,NA,TRBJ2-2,few,TRBV3-1
TGCAGTGCTCGATCCGGGACAGCGTTAATTCAAGAGACCCAGTACTTC,CSARSGTALIQETQYF,TRBD1,TRBJ2-5,many,TRBV20-1
TGCAGTGCTAGAGATCCTTCTGGACATGTTGAAGCTTTCTTT,CSARDPSGHVEAFF,NA,TRBJ1-1,NA,TRBV20-1
TGCAGTGCTTACAGATCACCCACAGATACGCAGTATTTT,CSAYRSPTDTQYF,NA,TRBJ2-3,few,TRBV20-1
TGTGCCAGCAGCTTGGAGAACAGGGATGGCTACACCTTC,CASSLENRDGYTF,NA,TRBJ1-2,few,TRBV7-9
TGTGCCACCAGTAAACCCCGTGATAGCAATCAGCCCCAGCATTTT,CATSKPRDSNQPQHF,NA,TRBJ1-5,few,TRBV15
TGTGCCAGCCCCCCAGGGATTACCTACAATGAGCAGTTCTTC,CASPPGITYNEQFF,NA,TRBJ2-1,few,TRBV7-9
TGTGCCAGCAGCCTACAGTCCAGGGGATACGAGCAGTACTTC,CASSLQSRGYEQYF,NA,TRBJ2-7,NA,TRBV5-5
TGCAGTGCTAGAGGTGGCGGGACGCCCGATGCCTACGAGCAGTACTTC,CSARGGGTPDAYEQYF,NA,TRBJ2-7,NA,TRBV20-1